Below are 28 T cell receptor beta chains sequenced from a single sample in a study of T cell responses to AZD1222 COVID-19 vaccine. Some clones are missing from TCRdb's copy, which holds only in-frame ones; the method was immunoSEQ multiplex PCR. The repertoire holds 100,000 to 150,000 clones, over 80% seen once, with less than 6.5% in the top ten. The source was peripheral blood, collected on day 0 of AZD1222 vaccination. These receptors were taken from an adult in good health.

The chain is built from TRBV7-2 and TRBJ1-3; the D is unclear. V was cut by 5 bases and J by 0 bases, with 8 bases left in between. The CDR3 has 14 amino acids. Germline V lookup: CDR1 SGHTA, CDR2 FQGNSA. CDR3 residues: CASSQSFSGNTIYF. In DNA, the CDR3 is TGTGCCAGCAGCCAAAGTTTCTCTGGAAACACCATATATTTT.

This chain connects TRBV18 to TRBJ1-3; D gene uncertain. Trimming took off 1 base at V and 0 bases at J, with 16 bases between the two ends. This CDR3 has 18 amino acids. Germline V CDR1 and CDR2: KGHSH, LQKENI. The CDR3 DNA reads as TGTGCCAGCTCACCACTGAGGGCAGATTACGGCTCTGGAAACACCATATATTTT. Its protein is CASSPLRADYGSGNTIYF. Combining the CDR3 with reference TRBV18 and TRBJ1-3 gives the whole variable domain NAGVMQNPRHLVRRRGQEARLRCSPMKGHSHVYWYRQLPEEGLKFMVYLQKENIIDESGMPKERFSAEFPKEGPSILRIQQVVRGDSAAYFCASSPLRADYGSGNTIYFGEGSWLTVV.

The chain uses TRBV23-1 and TRBJ2-1; D is perhaps TRBD2 (6 bases). TRBV23-1 is an ORF for which the function is uncertain. The length of the CDR3 is 14 residues. V gave up 4 bases and J gave up 12 bases, with 19 bases separating them. Here the CDR3 reads CASSPPGLRSGQFF. CDR3 sequence (DNA): TGCGCCAGCAGTCCCCCGGGACTCCGTTCGGGGCAGTTCTTC.

This chain uses TRBV19 with TRBJ2-2; D may correspond to TRBD1 or TRBD2 (5 bases each). V was trimmed by 6 bases and J by 2 bases, leaving 13 bases between them. Germline V gene lookup returns CDR1 LNHDA and CDR2 SQIVND (reference sequence). This CDR3 is 15 amino acids long. The CDR3 DNA reads as TGTGCCAGTAGAATGGGGACCTCTAACACCGGGGAGCTGTTTTTT. It yields the protein CASRMGTSNTGELFF.

The chain has TRBV2 and TRBJ1-1; no definite D call. Per the germline V gene, CDR1 is SNHLY and CDR2 is FYNNEI. Trimming took 6 bases from V and 1 from J, leaving 18 bases between them. The CDR3 runs to 16 residues. The CDR3 region has the DNA TGTGCCAGCAGACCGCTTTCCGGACGGCGGAACACTGAAGCTTTCTTT. This sequence encodes CASRPLSGRRNTEAFF.

This clone came up once. This rearrangement joins TRBV5-8 to TRBJ2-1, with TRBD2 identical over 9 bases. This CDR3 has 16 residues. Germline V gene data show CDR1 as SGHTS and CDR2 as YDEGEE. The junction had 12 bases not matched to a gene; V was cut back by 4 bases and J by 7 bases. The CDR3 DNA reads TGTGCCAGCAGCCCGGGGCTAGCGGGATTTCTTAATGAGCAGTTCTTC. This encodes CASSPGLAGFLNEQFF. The variable domain in full, completed from reference TRBV5-8 and TRBJ2-1, reads EAGVTQSPTHLIKTRGQQATLRCSPISGHTSVYWYQQALGLGLQFLLWYDEGEERNRGNFPPRFSGRQFPNYSSELNVNALELEDSALYLCASSPGLAGFLNEQFFGPGTRLTVL.

CDR3 region: CASSRQQETQYF. In DNA, the CDR3 is TGTGCCAGCAGTAGACAGCAAGAGACCCAGTACTTC. V usage is TRBV6-2 or TRBV6-3 and J usage is TRBJ2-5; a weak D match, TRBD1 (5 bases). CDR1 and CDR2 (germline): MNHEY, SVGEGT. The CDR3 contains 12 residues. V lost 5 bases to trimming and J lost 2 bases, with 6 bases between them.

The rearrangement links TRBV7-2 to TRBJ1-5; 9 bases are a match to TRBD1. Unmatched junction bases numbered 8, after V lost 5 bases and J lost 6 bases. Germline CDR1 reads SGHTA; CDR2 reads FQGNSA. The CDR3 is 15 amino acids. The CDR3 DNA is TGTGCCAGCAGCCGGGACAGGGTTGAAGGTCAGCCCCAGCATTTT. Its translation: CASSRDRVEGQPQHF.

The chain uses TRBV19 and TRBJ1-5; D remains unclear. Germline assignment: CDR1 LNHDA and CDR2 SQIVND (reference sequence). The CDR3 loop spans 14 amino acids. V was trimmed by 2 bases and J by 6 bases, leaving 11 bases between them. CDR3 region: CASSIPRESQPQHF. In nucleotides, the CDR3 is TGTGCCAGTAGTATACCAAGGGAGTCTCAGCCCCAGCATTTT.

J is TRBJ1-6 and V is TRBV27; D is unresolved. Germline V gene lookup returns CDR1 MNHEY and CDR2 SMNVEV (reference sequence). The CDR3 is made up of 12 amino acids. Trimming pared 3 bases from V and 7 bases from J, leaving 4 bases between. The CDR3 DNA sequence: TGTGCCAGCAGTTTTACCAATTCACCCCTCCACTTT. Amino acids: CASSFTNSPLHF.

The chain couples TRBV14 to TRBJ1-2; D is possibly TRBD1 (5 bases). V was clipped by 4 bases and J by 6 bases, with 12 bases between them. Germline V gene data show CDR1 as SGHDN and CDR2 as FVKESK. The CDR3 totals 13 residues. The CDR3 loop is CASSPRAGDGYTF. DNA of the CDR3: TGTGCCAGCAGCCCCCGGGCGGGGGATGGCTACACCTTC. The full variable domain, in which reference TRBV14 and TRBJ1-2 provide the parts outside the CDR3, is EAGVTQFPSHSVIEKGQTVTLRCDPISGHDNLYWYRRVMGKEIKFLLHFVKESKQDESGMPNNRFLAERTGGTYSTLKVQPAELEDSGVYFCASSPRAGDGYTFGSGTRLTVV.

The rearrangement links TRBV18 to TRBJ1-1, with 8 bases identical to TRBD1. The germline CDR1 and CDR2 sequences are KGHSH and LQKENI. The J segment lost 3 bases and the V segment lost 4 bases, leaving 16 bases of the junction unmatched. The CDR3 runs 18 residues. The CDR3 region is CASSLRQGWVVVDTEAFF. CDR3 sequence (DNA): TGTGCCAGCTCACTTCGACAGGGGTGGGTCGTCGTGGACACTGAAGCTTTCTTT.

This chain links TRBV5-4 with TRBJ2-7; 7 positions match TRBD2. Germline-derived CDR1 and CDR2 are SGHNT and YYREEE (reference sequence). With V trimmed by 4 bases and J by 5 bases, 12 bases remained unmatched. The CDR3 extends over 15 amino acids. CDR3 coding DNA: TGTGCCAGCAGCCTCGGAGGTGCGGGAGAAAACGAGCAGTACTTC. Its protein is CASSLGGAGENEQYF.

CDR3 sequence reads: CASSQEGRELFF. The CDR3 DNA is TGTGCCAGCAGCCAAGAAGGGAGGGAGCTGTTTTTT. This chain joins TRBV3-1 (or the pseudogene TRBV3-2) and TRBJ2-2; D is uncertain. V was trimmed by 0 bases and J by 9 bases, leaving 5 bases between them. Germline loops: CDR1 LGHDT, CDR2 YNNKEL (reference sequence). The CDR3 contains 12 residues.

The chain is built from TRBV7-2 and TRBJ2-7; 11 bases agree with TRBD2. V was clipped by 1 base and J by 5 bases; unmatched bases: 4. Germline values: CDR1 SGHTA, CDR2 FQGNSA. The CDR3 has 15 amino acids. In DNA form, the CDR3 reads TGTGCCAGCAGCTTAGATAGCGGGAGGGCCAACGAGCAGTACTTC. The encoded protein is CASSLDSGRANEQYF.

The chain employs TRBV19 and TRBJ1-2, with D unclear. The CDR3 runs 17 residues. Trimming removed 1 base from V and 1 base from J, with 16 bases in between. Germline CDR1 is LNHDA and CDR2 is SQIVND (reference sequence). Here the CDR3 DNA reads TGTGCCAGTAGTATAGCAGGCACCGGAATTTTTAACTATGGCTACACCTTC. Its translation: CASSIAGTGIFNYGYTF. Together with reference TRBV19 and TRBJ1-2, the CDR3 gives the full variable domain: DGGITQSPKYLFRKEGQNVTLSCEQNLNHDAMYWYRQDPGQGLRLIYYSQIVNDFQKGDIAEGYSVSREKKESFPLTVTSAQKNPTAFYLCASSIAGTGIFNYGYTFGSGTRLTVV.

This chain joins TRBV5-1 and TRBJ2-1; 9 positions match TRBD2. Germline V gives CDR1 SGHRS, CDR2 YFSETQ. The CDR3 is made up of 14 amino acids. The V segment lost 1 base and the J segment 5 bases; nucleotides outside the gene matches: 1. The CDR3 sequence: CASSLLAGNNEQFF. For the CDR3, the DNA is TGCGCCAGCAGCTTGCTAGCGGGAAACAATGAGCAGTTCTTC.

The chain is built from TRBV30 and TRBJ2-7, with 7 bases aligning to TRBD2. The CDR3 has 12 amino acids. Germline V gives CDR1 GTSNPN, CDR2 SVGIG (reference sequence). The V gene end was trimmed by 4 bases and the J gene end by 6 bases; junction bases not matched to a gene: 6. The CDR3 spells CAWNGEGLEQYF. DNA of the CDR3: TGTGCCTGGAACGGGGAGGGACTCGAGCAGTACTTC.

CDR3 loop: CASTTGGGETQYF. CDR3 nucleotides: TGTGCCAGTACGACGGGAGGGGGGGAGACCCAGTACTTC. The V and J genes are TRBV19 and TRBJ2-5; 8 bases fit TRBD2. The V gene end was trimmed by 7 bases and the J gene end by 5 bases; junction bases not matched to a gene: 6. The germline CDR1 and CDR2 sequences are LNHDA and SQIVND (reference sequence). The CDR3 contains 13 residues.

The chain carries TRBV15 and TRBJ1-2; TRBD1 might be the D (5 bases). The V gene lost 5 bases and the J gene lost 4 bases, with 8 bases spanning the gap. In germline, CDR1 is LNHNV, CDR2 YYDKDF (reference sequence). The CDR3 consists of 12 residues. The CDR3 nucleotides are TGTGCCACCAGCGGGGCTGGCTATGGCTACACCTTC. This codes for CATSGAGYGYTF.

The chain is built from TRBV5-1 and TRBJ2-7; D possibly corresponds to TRBD1 (5 bases). CDR1 and CDR2 from the germline V gene are SGHRS and YFSETQ. The CDR3 runs to 15 residues. V lost 0 bases and J 5 bases, leaving 15 bases between the germline ends. CDR3 DNA: TGCGCCAGCAGCTTGGCCGAGGTGACCAGGGACGAGCAGTACTTC. As protein: CASSLAEVTRDEQYF.

This sequence joins TRBV9 and TRBJ2-1; TRBD2 matches at 10 bases. V was clipped by 0 bases and J by 7 bases; unmatched bases: 4. The V gene's germline CDR1 is SGDLS and CDR2 YYNGEE. This CDR3 is built from 15 residues. The CDR3 reads CASSVETSGINEQFF. The DNA of the CDR3 is TGTGCCAGCAGCGTAGAAACTAGCGGGATAAATGAGCAGTTCTTC.

The chain employs TRBV6-5 and TRBJ1-1; no reliable D call. CDR1 is MNHEY and CDR2 is SVGAGI in the germline V gene. With 0 bases removed from V and 3 bases from J, the gap between germline ends came to 8 bases. The CDR3 runs 14 residues. The CDR3 DNA is TGTGCCAGCAGTTACTCCTTTAGGGACACTGAAGCTTTCTTT. It specifies CASSYSFRDTEAFF.

The chain is built from TRBV24-1 and TRBJ2-1, with D unresolved. This CDR3 spans 12 amino acids. The V end was cut by 2 bases, the J end by 4 bases, with 2 bases between. Germline V gene data show CDR1 as KGHDR and CDR2 as SFDVKD. CDR3: CATSDYYNEQFF. The CDR3 nucleotides read TGTGCCACCAGTGATTATTACAATGAGCAGTTCTTC.

V usage is TRBV2 and J usage is TRBJ2-5, with TRBD1 as a possible D gene (6 bases). The CDR3 has 14 residues. From germline, CDR1 is SNHLY and CDR2 FYNNEI. CDR3 nucleotides: TGTGCTGGAGCAGGGGCTACCATTCAAGAGACCCAGTACTTC. Protein: CAGAGATIQETQYF.

CDR3 region: CASSPEAVAATNEKLFF. CDR3 sequence (DNA): TGTGCCAGCTCACCAGAGGCCGTTGCAGCAACTAATGAAAAACTGTTTTTT. The chain has TRBV18 and TRBJ1-4, with no clear D. Between the trimmed V and J ends, which lost 2 bases and 0 bases, there was a span of 13 bases. The CDR3 totals 17 residues. Looked up from germline, CDR1 is KGHSH and CDR2 is LQKENI. The variable domain in full, with the rest retrieved from reference TRBV18 and TRBJ1-4, is NAGVMQNPRHLVRRRGQEARLRCSPMKGHSHVYWYRQLPEEGLKFMVYLQKENIIDESGMPKERFSAEFPKEGPSILRIQQVVRGDSAAYFCASSPEAVAATNEKLFFGSGTQLSVL.

The chain joins TRBV5-1 to TRBJ2-7, with a tentative D call TRBD1 (6 bases). CDR3 length equals 13 residues. Germline CDR1 SGHRS, CDR2 YFSETQ. The V end lost 4 bases, the J end lost 3 bases, and 11 bases lay between the germline ends. The CDR3 DNA follows: TGCGCCAGCAGCATTACAGGGAACTACGAGCAGTACTTC. This translates into CASSITGNYEQYF.

The chain uses TRBV5-1 and TRBJ2-1; D is unclear. The ends were cut back, 6 bases at V and 9 bases at J, with 16 bases in the middle. The germline V gene encodes CDR1 SGHRS and CDR2 YFSETQ. The CDR3 is made up of 13 amino acids. CDR3 loop: CASTVWGLTEQFF. DNA of the CDR3: TGCGCCAGCACCGTCTGGGGTCTCACTGAGCAGTTCTTC. Complete variable domain (other parts from reference TRBV5-1 and TRBJ2-1): KAGVTQTPRYLIKTRGQQVTLSCSPISGHRSVSWYQQTPGQGLQFLFEYFSETQRNKGNFPGRFSGRQFSNSRSEMNVSTLELGDSALYLCASTVWGLTEQFFGPGTRLTVL.